Below are 8 T cell receptor beta chains sequenced from a single sample in a study of T cell clones after liver transplantation. Using immunoSEQ multiplex PCR, the repertoire was profiled, and TCRdb retains in-frame clones only, with some absent. The table lists fewer than 70,000 clones, about 70% of them singletons. Sequencing was performed on CD4+ T cells from blood, taken before liver transplant. The receptors derive from a human donor who received a liver transplant.

The chain employs TRBV5-1 and TRBJ2-3, with 9 bases lining up with TRBD2. Germline V gene lookup returns CDR1 SGHRS and CDR2 YFSETQ. The CDR3 sequence is 17 residues long. Germline trimming cut 4 bases from V and 0 bases from J; bases unmatched to any gene: 9. The CDR3 spells CASSLGGGGSSTDTQYF. DNA of the CDR3: TGCGCCAGCAGCCTCGGCGGGGGGGGATCTAGCACAGATACGCAGTATTTT.

For the CDR3, the DNA is TGTGCCAGCAGTCTGCCATGGGACACCCATAATTCACCCCTCCACTTT. This sequence encodes CASSLPWDTHNSPLHF. The J gene is TRBJ1-6, the V gene TRBV28; a possible D gene is TRBD1 (6 bases). Trimming removed 5 bases at V and 5 bases at J, with 16 bases between. This CDR3 comprises 16 residues. The V gene's germline CDR1 is MDHEN and CDR2 SYDVKM.

The chain recombines TRBV6-1 with TRBJ1-1; TRBD1 is a possible D gene (6 bases). Trimming cost V 2 bases and J 7 bases, with 20 bases left between them. Germline V CDR1 and CDR2: MNHNS, SASEGT. The CDR3 runs to 16 residues. CDR3: CASSESNRVATHEAFF. The CDR3 nucleotides are TGTGCCAGCAGTGAATCCAACAGGGTCGCAACTCATGAAGCTTTCTTT.

This rearrangement joins TRBV7-2 to TRBJ2-1; TRBD1 matches at 10 bases. The CDR3 covers 15 residues. The germline V gene has CDR1 SGHTA and CDR2 FQGNSA. V shed 5 bases, J shed 4 bases, and the junction held 5 bases outside the gene matches. The CDR3 coding sequence is TGTGCCAGCAGCCGAGGGACAGGGGTTTACAATGAGCAGTTCTTC. Translating it yields CASSRGTGVYNEQFF.

The genes are TRBV13 and TRBJ1-6; no firm D call. Germline CDR1 is PRHDT and CDR2 is FYEKMQ (reference sequence). With 8 bases removed from V and 8 bases from J, the gap between germline ends came to 16 bases. The CDR3 runs to 14 residues. The CDR3 spells CASSAGKQDSPLHF. The CDR3 nucleotides are TGTGCCAGCTCGGCCGGGAAGCAGGATTCACCCCTCCACTTT.

This sequence joins TRBV20-1 and TRBJ2-1; 7 nucleotides match TRBD2. This CDR3 comprises 11 residues. Germline assignment: CDR1 DFQATT and CDR2 SNEGSKA (reference sequence). The V gene end was trimmed by 6 bases and the J gene end by 8 bases; junction bases not matched to a gene: 4. This CDR3 is CSASGVDEQFF. For the CDR3, the DNA is TGCAGTGCCAGCGGGGTCGATGAGCAGTTCTTC.

The chain carries TRBV6-1 and TRBJ1-2; TRBD1 agrees at 9 bases. Trimming took 4 bases from V and 4 from J; bases not matched to a gene: 4. The length of the CDR3 is 14 residues. The germline V gene encodes CDR1 MNHNS and CDR2 SASEGT. The CDR3 nucleotides read TGTGCCAGCAGTGCTCGGACAGGGGTCTATGGCTACACCTTC. It encodes CASSARTGVYGYTF.

The chain couples TRBV19 to TRBJ1-2, with D possibly being TRBD1 (5 bases). Germline CDR1 is LNHDA and CDR2 is SQIVND (reference sequence). V lost 5 bases and J 5 bases, leaving 18 bases between the germline ends. The length of the CDR3 is 15 residues. The CDR3 region has the DNA TGTGCCAGTAGTCCCCGGGGGAAAGCGGGGTATGGCTACACCTTC. As protein: CASSPRGKAGYGYTF.